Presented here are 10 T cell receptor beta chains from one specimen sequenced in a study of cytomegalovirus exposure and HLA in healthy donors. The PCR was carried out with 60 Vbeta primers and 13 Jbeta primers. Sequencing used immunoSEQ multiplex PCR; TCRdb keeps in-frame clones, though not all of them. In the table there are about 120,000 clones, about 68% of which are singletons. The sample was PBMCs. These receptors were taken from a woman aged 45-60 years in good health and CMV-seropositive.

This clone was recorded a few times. The CDR3 DNA sequence: TGTGCCAGCAGTTTCGGACAGGGGGTTTACGAGCAGTACTTC. Protein sequence: CASSFGQGVYEQYF. This chain links TRBV28 with TRBJ2-7; 10 bases map to TRBD1. The CDR3 is made up of 14 amino acids. The trim removed 3 bases at V and 4 bases at J, leaving 3 bases unmatched. CDR1 is MDHEN, CDR2 SYDVKM, per germline.

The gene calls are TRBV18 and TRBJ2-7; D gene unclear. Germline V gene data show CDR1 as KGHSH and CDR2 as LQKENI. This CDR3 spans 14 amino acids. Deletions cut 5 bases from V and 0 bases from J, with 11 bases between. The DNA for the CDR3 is TGTGCCAGCTCATTCACCGGGTCCTCCTACGAGCAGTACTTC. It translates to CASSFTGSSYEQYF.

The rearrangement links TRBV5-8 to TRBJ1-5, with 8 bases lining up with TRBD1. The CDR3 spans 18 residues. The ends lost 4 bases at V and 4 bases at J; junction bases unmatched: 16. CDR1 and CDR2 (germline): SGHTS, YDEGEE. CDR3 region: CASSGIPGGLSVNQPQHF. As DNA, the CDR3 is TGTGCCAGCAGCGGGATCCCAGGGGGCTTGTCGGTAAATCAGCCCCAGCATTTT.

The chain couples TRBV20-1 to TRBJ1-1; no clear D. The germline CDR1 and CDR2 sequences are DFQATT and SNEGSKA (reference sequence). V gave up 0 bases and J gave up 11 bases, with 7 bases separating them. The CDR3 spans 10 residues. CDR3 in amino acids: CSARDVEAFF. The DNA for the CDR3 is TGCAGTGCTAGAGATGTCGAGGCTTTCTTT.

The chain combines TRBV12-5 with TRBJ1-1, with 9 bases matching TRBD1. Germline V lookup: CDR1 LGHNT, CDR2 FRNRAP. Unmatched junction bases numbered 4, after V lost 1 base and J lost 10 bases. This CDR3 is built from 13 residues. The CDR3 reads CASGLDSTGGAFF. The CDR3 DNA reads TGTGCTAGTGGTTTGGATTCGACAGGGGGAGCTTTCTTT.

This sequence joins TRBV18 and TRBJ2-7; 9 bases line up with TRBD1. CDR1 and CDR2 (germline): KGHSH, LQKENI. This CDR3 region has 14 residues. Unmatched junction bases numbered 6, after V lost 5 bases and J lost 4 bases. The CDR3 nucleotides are TGTGCCAGCTCAGGGACAGGGCTCGAGTACGAGCAGTACTTC. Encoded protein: CASSGTGLEYEQYF.

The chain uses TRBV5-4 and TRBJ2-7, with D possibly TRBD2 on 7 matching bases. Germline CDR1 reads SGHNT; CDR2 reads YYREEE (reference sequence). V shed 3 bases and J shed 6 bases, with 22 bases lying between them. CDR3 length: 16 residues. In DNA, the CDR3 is TGTGCCAGCAGCTCCCCAACGCCAGGGGAGGGCGCCGAGCAGTACTTC. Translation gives CASSSPTPGEGAEQYF.

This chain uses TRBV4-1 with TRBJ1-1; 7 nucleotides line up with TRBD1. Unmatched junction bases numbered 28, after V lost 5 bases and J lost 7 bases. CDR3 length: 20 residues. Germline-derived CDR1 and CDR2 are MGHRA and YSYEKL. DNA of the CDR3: TGCGCCAGCAGCGAATCCTTTTTGAGGACAGGAACGAGGGACCCCCGTGAAGCTTTCTTT. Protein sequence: CASSESFLRTGTRDPREAFF.

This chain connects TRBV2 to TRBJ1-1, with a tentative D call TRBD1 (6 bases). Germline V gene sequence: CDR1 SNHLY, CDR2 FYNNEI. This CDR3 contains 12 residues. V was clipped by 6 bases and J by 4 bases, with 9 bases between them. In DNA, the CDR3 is TGTGCCAGCAGGAGGGGGTCCACTGAAGCTTTCTTT. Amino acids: CASRRGSTEAFF.

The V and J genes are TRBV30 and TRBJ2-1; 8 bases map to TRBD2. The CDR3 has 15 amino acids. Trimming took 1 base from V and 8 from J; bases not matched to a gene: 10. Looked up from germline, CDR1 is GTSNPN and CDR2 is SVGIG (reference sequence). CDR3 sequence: CAWSGSSGMGYEQFF. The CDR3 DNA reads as TGTGCCTGGAGTGGGAGTAGCGGGATGGGCTATGAGCAGTTCTTC.